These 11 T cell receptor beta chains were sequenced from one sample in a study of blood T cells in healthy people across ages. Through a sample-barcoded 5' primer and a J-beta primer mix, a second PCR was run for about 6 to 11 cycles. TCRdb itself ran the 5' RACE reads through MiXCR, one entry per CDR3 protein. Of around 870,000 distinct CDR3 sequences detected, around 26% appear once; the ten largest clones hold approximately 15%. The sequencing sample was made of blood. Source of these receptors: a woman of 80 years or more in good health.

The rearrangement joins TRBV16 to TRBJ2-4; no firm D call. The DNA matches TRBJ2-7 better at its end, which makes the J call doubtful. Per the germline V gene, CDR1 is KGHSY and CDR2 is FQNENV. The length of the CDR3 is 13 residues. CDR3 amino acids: CASSQGFAYEQYF. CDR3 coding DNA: TGTGCCAGCAGCCAGGGATTCGCCTACGAGCAGTACTTC.

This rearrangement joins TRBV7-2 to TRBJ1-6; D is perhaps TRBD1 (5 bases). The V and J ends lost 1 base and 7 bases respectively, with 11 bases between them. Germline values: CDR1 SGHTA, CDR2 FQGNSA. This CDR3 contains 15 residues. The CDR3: CASSLGGGGNSPLHF. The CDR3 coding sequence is TGTGCCAGCAGCTTAGGCGGGGGTGGCAATTCACCCCTCCACTTT.

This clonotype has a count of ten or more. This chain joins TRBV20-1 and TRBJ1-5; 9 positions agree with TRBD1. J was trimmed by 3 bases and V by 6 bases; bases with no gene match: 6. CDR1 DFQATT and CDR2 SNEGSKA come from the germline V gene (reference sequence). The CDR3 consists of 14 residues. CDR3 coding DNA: TGCAGTGCCAAGGGACAGGGAAACAATCAGCCCCAGCATTTT. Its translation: CSAKGQGNNQPQHF.

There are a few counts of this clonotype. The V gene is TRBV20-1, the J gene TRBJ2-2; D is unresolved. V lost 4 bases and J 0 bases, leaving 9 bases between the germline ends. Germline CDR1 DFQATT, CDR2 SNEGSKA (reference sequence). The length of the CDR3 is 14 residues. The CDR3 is CSATAISNTGELFF. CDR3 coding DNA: TGCAGTGCTACGGCGATTTCGAACACCGGGGAGCTGTTTTTT.

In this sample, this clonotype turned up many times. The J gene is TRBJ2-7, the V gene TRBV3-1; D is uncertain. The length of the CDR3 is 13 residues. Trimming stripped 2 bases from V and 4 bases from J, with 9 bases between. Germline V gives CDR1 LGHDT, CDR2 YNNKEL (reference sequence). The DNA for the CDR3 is TGTGCCAGCAGCCAAAGGACGCCATACGAGCAGTACTTC. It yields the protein CASSQRTPYEQYF.

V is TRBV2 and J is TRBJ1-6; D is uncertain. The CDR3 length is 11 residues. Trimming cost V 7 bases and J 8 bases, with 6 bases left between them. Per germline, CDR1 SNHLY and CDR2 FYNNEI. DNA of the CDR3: TGTGCCAGCAACACAGATTCACCCCTCCACTTT. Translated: CASNTDSPLHF.

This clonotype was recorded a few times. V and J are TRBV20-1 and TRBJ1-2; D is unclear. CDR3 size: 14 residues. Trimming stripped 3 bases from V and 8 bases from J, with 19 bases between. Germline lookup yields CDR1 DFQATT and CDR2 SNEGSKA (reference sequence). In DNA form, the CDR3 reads TGCAGTGCTAGGCACGTTGAAAAACGCGGAGGCTACACCTTC. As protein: CSARHVEKRGGYTF.

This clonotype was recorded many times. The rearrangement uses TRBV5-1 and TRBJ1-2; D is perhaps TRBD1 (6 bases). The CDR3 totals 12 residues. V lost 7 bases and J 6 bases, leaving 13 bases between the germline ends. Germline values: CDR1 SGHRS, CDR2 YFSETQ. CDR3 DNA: TGCGCCAGCGAAGGGGGAGAAGATGGCTACACCTTC. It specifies CASEGGEDGYTF.

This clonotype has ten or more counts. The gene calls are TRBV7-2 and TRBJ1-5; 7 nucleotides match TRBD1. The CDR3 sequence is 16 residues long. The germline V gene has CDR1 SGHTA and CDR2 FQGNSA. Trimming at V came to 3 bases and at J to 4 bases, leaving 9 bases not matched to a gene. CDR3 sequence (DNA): TGTGCCAGCAGCTTTGGGACAGCGGGATTGAATCAGCCCCAGCATTTT. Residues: CASSFGTAGLNQPQHF.

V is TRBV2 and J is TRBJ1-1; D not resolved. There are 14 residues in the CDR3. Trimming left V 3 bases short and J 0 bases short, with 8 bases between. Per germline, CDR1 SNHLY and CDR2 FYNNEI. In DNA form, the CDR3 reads TGTGCCAGCAGTGACACAGAGATGAACACTGAAGCTTTCTTT. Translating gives CASSDTEMNTEAFF. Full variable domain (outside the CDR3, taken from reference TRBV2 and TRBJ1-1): EPEVTQTPSHQVTQMGQEVILRCVPISNHLYFYWYRQILGQKVEFLVSFYNNEISEKSEIFDDQFSVERPDGSNFTLKIRSTKLEDSAMYFCASSDTEMNTEAFFGQGTRLTVV.

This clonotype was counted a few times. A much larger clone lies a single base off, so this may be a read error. The CDR3 nucleotides are TGTGCCAGCAGTATCGACCAGGGGAATGAGCAGTACTTC. Residues: CASSIDQGNEQYF. The V gene is TRBV12-3 or TRBV12-4, the J gene TRBJ2-7, with D tentatively TRBD1 (6 bases). CDR3 length: 13 residues. V lost 5 bases, J lost 7 bases, and 15 bases lay in between.